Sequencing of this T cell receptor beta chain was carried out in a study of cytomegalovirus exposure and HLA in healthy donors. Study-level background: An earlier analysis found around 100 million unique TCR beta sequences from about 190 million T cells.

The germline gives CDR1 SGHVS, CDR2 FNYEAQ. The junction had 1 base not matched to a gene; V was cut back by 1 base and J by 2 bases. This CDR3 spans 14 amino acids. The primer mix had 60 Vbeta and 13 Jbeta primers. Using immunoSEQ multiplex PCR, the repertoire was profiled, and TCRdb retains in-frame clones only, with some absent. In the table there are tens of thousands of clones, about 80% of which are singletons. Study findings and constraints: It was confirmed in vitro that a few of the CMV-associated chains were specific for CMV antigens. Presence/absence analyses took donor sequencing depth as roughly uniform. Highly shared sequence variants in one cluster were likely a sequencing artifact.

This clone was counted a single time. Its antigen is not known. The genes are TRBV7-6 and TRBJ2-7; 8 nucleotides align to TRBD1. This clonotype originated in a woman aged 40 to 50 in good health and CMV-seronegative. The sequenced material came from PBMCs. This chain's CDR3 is CASSLDRGTYEQYF. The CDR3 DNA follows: TGTGCCAGCAGCTTAGACAGGGGGACCTACGAGCAGTACTTC.